Listed below are T cell receptor beta chains from one sample, sequenced in a study of identical twins. Each CDR3 protein gets one entry after TCRdb re-called the 5' RACE reads with MiXCR. Of about 210,000 distinct CDR3 sequences listed, over 8% are singletons. The sequencing sample was made of memory (CD45RO+) T cells sorted from blood. The receptors shown here come from a woman aged 18-29 years in good health. The CDR3 runs from the conserved cysteine through the conserved F or W. Each record gives: clone size, V gene, J gene, D gene, CDR3 protein, CDR3 DNA. A D gene is named only where the DNA matches it firmly. Not every row has a clone size; where given, it reads once, few, many or a size class.

>NA|TRBV20-1|TRBJ2-5|NA
CSARAGRETQYF
TGCAGTGCCAGGGCAGGGAGGGAGACCCAGTACTTC
>few|TRBV2|TRBJ2-2|NA
CASSQDRVGTGELFF
TGTGCCAGCAGTCAAGATCGGGTCGGCACCGGGGAGCTGTTTTTT
>many|TRBV10-3|TRBJ2-2|TRBD2
CAVHRGGLDLNTGELFF
TGTGCCGTCCACCGGGGGGGCCTGGACTTGAACACCGGGGAGCTGTTTTTT
>NA|TRBV20-1|TRBJ1-1|NA
CSAAQGGGVVNTEAFF
TGCAGTGCTGCACAGGGAGGGGGGGTTGTGAACACTGAAGCTTTCTTT
>many|TRBV12-3/TRBV12-4|TRBJ2-3|NA
CASEVRDTQYF
TGTGCCAGCGAGGTCAGAGATACGCAGTATTTT
>many|TRBV4-3|TRBJ2-2|NA
CASSQAIRGGELFF
TGCGCCAGCAGCCAAGCGATAAGGGGCGGGGAGCTGTTTTTT
>NA|TRBV18|TRBJ2-6|TRBD1
CASSLGQGRTGANVLTF
TGTGCCAGCTCACTTGGACAGGGAAGGACCGGGGCCAACGTCCTGACTTTC
>NA|TRBV29-1|TRBJ1-1|NA
CSVYSGAAFF
TGCAGCGTTTATTCGGGCGCCGCTTTCTTT
>few|TRBV3-1|TRBJ2-2|NA
CASSQDDLNTGELFF
TGTGCCAGCAGTCAAGACGACCTGAACACCGGGGAGCTGTTTTTT
>many|TRBV5-1|TRBJ2-7|NA
CASSLWGLAREQYF
TGCGCCAGCAGCTTGTGGGGGCTAGCCCGGGAGCAGTACTTC
>few|TRBV6-2/TRBV6-3|TRBJ1-2|NA
CASGDIWTAYGYTF
TGTGCCAGCGGGGATATCTGGACGGCCTATGGCTACACCTTC
>few|TRBV27|TRBJ2-3|NA
CASSLPTGQGTDTQYF
TGTGCCAGCAGTCTTCCCACGGGACAAGGCACAGATACGCAGTATTTT
>NA|TRBV14|TRBJ2-5|NA
CASSRQHQETQYF
TGTGCCAGCAGTCGACAGCACCAAGAGACCCAGTACTTC
>NA|TRBV6-1|TRBJ2-1|TRBD2
CASSLGTSGKKEQFF
TGTGCCAGCAGCCTAGGGACTAGCGGGAAAAAGGAGCAGTTCTTC
>few|TRBV12-3/TRBV12-4|TRBJ1-5|NA
CASRYREGSNQPQHF
TGTGCCAGCAGGTACAGGGAGGGCAGCAATCAGCCCCAGCATTTT
>NA|TRBV5-1|TRBJ2-7|TRBD1
CASSRGTGGGEQYF
TGCGCCAGCAGCCGAGGGACAGGGGGAGGCGAGCAGTACTTC
>few|TRBV6-1|TRBJ1-6|NA
CASSRSGRHNSPLHF
TGTGCCAGCAGTCGTTCGGGACGGCATAATTCACCCCTCCACTTT
>many|TRBV3-1|TRBJ2-1|TRBD2
CASSQALADYNEQFF
TGTGCCAGCAGCCAAGCCCTAGCGGACTACAATGAGCAGTTCTTC